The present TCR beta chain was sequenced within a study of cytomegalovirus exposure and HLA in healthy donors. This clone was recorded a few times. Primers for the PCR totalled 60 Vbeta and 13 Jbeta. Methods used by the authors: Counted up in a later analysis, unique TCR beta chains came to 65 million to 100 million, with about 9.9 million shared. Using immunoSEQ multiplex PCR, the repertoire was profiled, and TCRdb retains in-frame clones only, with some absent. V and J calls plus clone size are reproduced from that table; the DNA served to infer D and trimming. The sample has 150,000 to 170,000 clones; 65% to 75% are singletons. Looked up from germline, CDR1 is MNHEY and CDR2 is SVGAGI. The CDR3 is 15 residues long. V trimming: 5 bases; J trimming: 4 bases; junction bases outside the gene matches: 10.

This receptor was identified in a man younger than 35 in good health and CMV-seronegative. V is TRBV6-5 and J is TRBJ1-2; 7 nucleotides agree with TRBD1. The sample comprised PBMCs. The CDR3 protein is CASSAQGGAGYGYTF. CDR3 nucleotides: TGTGCCAGCAGTGCGCAAGGGGGCGCCGGCTATGGCTACACCTTC.